These 10 T cell receptor beta chains were all obtained from the same sample, sequenced in a study of blood T cell repertoires in COVID-19. The data were produced by immunoSEQ multiplex PCR, yet TCRdb's version contains in-frame clones alone and is incomplete. The sample yields about 400,000 clones, about nine tenths seen once. The sequencing input was peripheral blood. Receptors originate from a woman aged 25 to 39 with active or convalescent COVID-19.

This sequence joins TRBV4-1 and TRBJ1-4; D is unresolved. With 3 bases removed from V and 5 bases from J, the gap between germline ends came to 16 bases. The CDR3 is 16 residues long. CDR1 and CDR2 from the germline V gene are MGHRA and YSYEKL. The CDR3 loop reads CASSQSGSSFNEKLFF. CDR3 coding DNA: TGCGCCAGCAGCCAGTCAGGTTCGAGTTTCAATGAAAAACTGTTTTTT.

This chain uses TRBV7-9 with TRBJ2-7; D may be TRBD1 (6 bases). CDR3 length: 13 amino acids. V was trimmed by 4 bases and J by 4 bases, leaving 11 bases between them. Per the germline V gene, CDR1 is SEHNR and CDR2 is FQNEAQ (reference sequence). CDR3 loop: CASSYGQLYEQYF. In DNA form, the CDR3 reads TGTGCCAGCAGCTACGGACAGTTATACGAGCAGTACTTC.

The V gene is TRBV10-3, the J gene TRBJ1-1; weak D call: TRBD1 (6 bases). Trimming pared 2 bases from V and 4 bases from J, leaving 17 bases between. This CDR3 is built from 16 residues. Germline V gene sequence: CDR1 ENHRY, CDR2 SYGVKD. The chain's CDR3 is CAISEGGTGSGTEAFF. In DNA, the CDR3 is TGTGCCATCAGTGAGGGGGGAACAGGGTCGGGCACTGAAGCTTTCTTT.

The chain is built from TRBV6-1 and TRBJ1-3; TRBD1 matches 7 bases. V trimming: 4 bases; J trimming: 2 bases; junction bases outside the gene matches: 11. This CDR3 contains 17 residues. In germline, CDR1 is MNHNS, CDR2 SASEGT. The CDR3 DNA is TGTGCCAGCAGTGTTGCCTCGCGGCAGGGGGCTGGAAACACCATATATTTT. Translated: CASSVASRQGAGNTIYF.

V and J are TRBV30 and TRBJ2-1, with D possibly TRBD2 on 5 matching bases. The CDR3 contains 15 residues. CDR1 GTSNPN and CDR2 SVGIG come from the germline V gene (reference sequence). The ends were cut back, 2 bases at V and 0 bases at J, with 11 bases in the middle. CDR3: CAWSTHGISYNEQFF. The CDR3 bases are TGTGCCTGGAGTACGCACGGGATCTCCTACAATGAGCAGTTCTTC.

The V gene is TRBV6-5, the J gene TRBJ1-5, with 7 bases fitting TRBD1. J gave up 4 bases and V 6 bases, and 9 bases lay outside the gene matches. The CDR3 runs 15 residues. Germline CDR1 MNHEY, CDR2 SVGAGI. CDR3 DNA: TGTGCCAGCAGGTCAACAGGGGCGGGAAATCAGCCCCAGCATTTT. Protein sequence: CASRSTGAGNQPQHF.

This chain connects TRBV3-1 (or the pseudogene TRBV3-2) to TRBJ1-1; the D gene is possibly TRBD1 (5 bases). CDR3 size: 14 residues. V lost 1 base and J 5 bases, leaving 11 bases between the germline ends. CDR1 is LGHDT and CDR2 is YNNKEL in the germline V gene (reference sequence). The CDR3 protein is CASSQGGVGTEAFF. The CDR3 DNA is TGTGCCAGCAGCCAAGGGGGCGTAGGGACTGAAGCTTTCTTT.

Here the CDR3 reads CASSYTGGGYEQYF. The CDR3 DNA is TGTGCCAGCAGCTACACAGGGGGAGGCTACGAGCAGTACTTC. The rearrangement uses TRBV7-9 and TRBJ2-7, with 8 bases lining up with TRBD1. The CDR3 covers 14 residues. The V and J ends lost 4 bases and 3 bases, in that order; junction bases with no gene match: 5. Germline CDR1 SEHNR, CDR2 FQNEAQ (reference sequence).

The chain carries TRBV29-1 and TRBJ1-2; 11 positions agree with TRBD1. CDR3 length equals 13 residues. Germline V gene sequence: CDR1 SQVTM, CDR2 ANQGSEA. J was trimmed by 5 bases and V by 6 bases; bases with no gene match: 5. In DNA, the CDR3 is TGCAGCGTAACGGGACAGGGGGGGTATGGCTACACCTTC. Translating it yields CSVTGQGGYGYTF.

This clone was seen a single time. The genes are TRBV14 and TRBJ2-1, with 12 bases matching TRBD2. Germline assignment: CDR1 SGHDN and CDR2 FVKESK. V shed 4 bases and J 2 bases; nucleotides not matched to a gene: 18. The CDR3 is 21 amino acids. The CDR3 here is CASSRAHRTSGTINAYNEQFF. The CDR3, as DNA: TGTGCCAGCAGCCGGGCGCACCGGACTAGCGGGACGATAAATGCCTACAATGAGCAGTTCTTC.